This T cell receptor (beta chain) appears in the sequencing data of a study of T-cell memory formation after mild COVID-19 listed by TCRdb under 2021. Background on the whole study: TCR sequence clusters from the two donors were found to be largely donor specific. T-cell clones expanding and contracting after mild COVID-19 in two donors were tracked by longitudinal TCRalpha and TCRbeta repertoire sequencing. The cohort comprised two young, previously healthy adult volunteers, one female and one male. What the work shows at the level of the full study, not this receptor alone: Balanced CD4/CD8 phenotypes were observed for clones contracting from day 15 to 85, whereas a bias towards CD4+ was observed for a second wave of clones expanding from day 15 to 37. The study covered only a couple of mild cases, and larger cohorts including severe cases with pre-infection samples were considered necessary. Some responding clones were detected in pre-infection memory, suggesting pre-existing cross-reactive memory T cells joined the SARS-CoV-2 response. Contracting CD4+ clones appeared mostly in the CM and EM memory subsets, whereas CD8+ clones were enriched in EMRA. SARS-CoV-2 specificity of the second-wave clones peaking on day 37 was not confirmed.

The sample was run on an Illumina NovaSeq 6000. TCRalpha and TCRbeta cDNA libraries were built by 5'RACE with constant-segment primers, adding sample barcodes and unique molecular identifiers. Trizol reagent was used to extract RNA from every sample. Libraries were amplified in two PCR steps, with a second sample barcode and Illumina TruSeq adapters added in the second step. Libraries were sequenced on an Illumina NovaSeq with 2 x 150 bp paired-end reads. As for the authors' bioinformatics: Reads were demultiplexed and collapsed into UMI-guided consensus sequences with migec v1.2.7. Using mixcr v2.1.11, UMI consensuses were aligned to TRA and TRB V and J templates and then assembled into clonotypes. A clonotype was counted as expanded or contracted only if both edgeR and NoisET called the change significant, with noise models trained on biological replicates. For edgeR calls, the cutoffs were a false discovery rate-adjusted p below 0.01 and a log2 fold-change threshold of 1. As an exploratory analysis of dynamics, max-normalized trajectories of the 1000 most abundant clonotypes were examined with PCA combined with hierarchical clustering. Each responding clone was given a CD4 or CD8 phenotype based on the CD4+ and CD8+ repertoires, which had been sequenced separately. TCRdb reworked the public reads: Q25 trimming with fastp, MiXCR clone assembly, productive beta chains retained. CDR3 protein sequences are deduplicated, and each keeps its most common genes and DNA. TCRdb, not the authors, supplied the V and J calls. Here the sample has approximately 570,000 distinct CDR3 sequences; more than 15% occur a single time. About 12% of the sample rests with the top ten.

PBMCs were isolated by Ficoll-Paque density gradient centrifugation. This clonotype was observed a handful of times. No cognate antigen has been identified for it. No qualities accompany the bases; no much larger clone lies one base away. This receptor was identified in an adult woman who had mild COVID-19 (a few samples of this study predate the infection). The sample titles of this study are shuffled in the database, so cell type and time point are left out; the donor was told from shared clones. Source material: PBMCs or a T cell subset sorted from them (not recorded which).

The DNA reads as follows: TGTGCCAGCACCCCGTCCCCGGGGGGCTACGAGCAGTACTTC. Its product reads: CASTPSPGGYEQYF. Here the chain combines TRBV7-2 and TRBJ2-7, and TRBD2 matches 7 of the central bases. Trimming leaves V shorter by 7 bases and J shorter by 3 bases, with the junction holding 9 bases beyond the gene matches. CDR1 and CDR2 (SGHTA, FQGNSA) derive from the germline V gene. The CDR3 runs 14 residues from the cysteine to the phenylalanine. Just CDR3 DNA is preserved here, 42 bases in frame from base 1. Reference TRBV7-2 and TRBJ2-7 genes cover what lies past the CDR3, so the full variable domain is GAGVSQSPSNKVTEKGKDVELRCDPISGHTALYWYRQSLGQGLEFLIYFQGNSAPDKSGLPSDRFSAERTGGSVSTLTIQRTQQEDSAVYLCASTPSPGGYEQYFGPGTRLTVT.